The 29 T cell receptor beta chains given below trace back to one sample, sequenced in a study of cytomegalovirus exposure and HLA in healthy donors. The PCR ran on 60 Vbeta and 13 Jbeta primers. Here immunoSEQ multiplex PCR was the method, and the copy in TCRdb shows in-frame clones only, minus some. The data show roughly 180,000 clones, with just under 80% seen just once and under 2% held by the top ten. Specimen: PBMCs. These receptors originate from a woman in her 30s in good health and CMV-seronegative.

This chain uses TRBV9 with TRBJ2-1, with 8 bases matching TRBD1. From germline, CDR1 is SGDLS and CDR2 YYNGEE. CDR3 length: 16 residues. The ends lost 0 bases at V and 9 bases at J; junction bases unmatched: 11. Written as DNA, the CDR3 is TGTGCCAGCAGCGTAGCTACCTGGGCAGGGGGCGGTGAGCAGTTCTTC. Protein sequence: CASSVATWAGGGEQFF.

The J gene is TRBJ2-7, the V gene TRBV6-5; possibly TRBD1 for D (5 bases). Germline CDR1 is MNHEY and CDR2 is SVGAGI. Between the trimmed V and J ends, which lost 7 bases and 3 bases, there was a span of 13 bases. CDR3 size: 13 residues. This CDR3 reads CASKYRNYYEQYF. Here the CDR3 DNA reads TGTGCCAGCAAGTACAGGAATTACTACGAGCAGTACTTC.

The J gene is TRBJ1-2, the V gene TRBV5-1; 7 bases are a match to TRBD1. The CDR3 contains 15 residues. In germline, CDR1 is SGHRS, CDR2 YFSETQ. Trimming cost V 1 base and J 7 bases; bases outside gene matches: 10. CDR3 residues: CASSLNSIQGGGYTF. The CDR3 region has the DNA TGCGCCAGCAGCTTGAACTCGATCCAGGGGGGTGGCTACACCTTC.

This clone was seen a single time. The CDR3 loop is CASSQLTASTDTQYF. DNA for the CDR3: TGCGCCAGCAGCCAACTTACAGCTAGCACAGATACGCAGTATTTT. The V and J genes are TRBV4-1 and TRBJ2-3; no clear D. V was clipped by 2 bases and J by 0 bases, with 9 bases between them. The germline gives CDR1 MGHRA, CDR2 YSYEKL. The CDR3 is 15 amino acids.

V and J are TRBV5-1 and TRBJ2-2, with 14 bases aligning to TRBD2. This CDR3 region has 18 residues. The ends lost 3 bases at V and 1 base at J; junction bases unmatched: 5. The germline gives CDR1 SGHRS, CDR2 YFSETQ. CDR3 loop: CASSSGLAGAVNTGELFF. The CDR3 DNA sequence: TGCGCCAGCAGCTCGGGACTAGCGGGGGCGGTGAACACCGGGGAGCTGTTTTTT.

Concerning this clone: Its ends do not fully match the called genes, so a read error is possible. This chain's CDR3 is CASTPDSLGLYGQYF. The CDR3 DNA follows: TGTGCCAGCACCCCAGACAGCTTGGGCCTTTACGGGCAGTACTTC. This chain connects TRBV7-6 to TRBJ2-7, with D maybe TRBD1 (5 bases). The V gene's germline CDR1 is SGHVS and CDR2 FNYEAQ. This CDR3 comprises 15 residues.

The chain has TRBV6-4 and TRBJ2-7; perhaps TRBD2 as D (5 bases). The CDR3 is 13 residues long. Between the trimmed V and J ends, which lost 8 bases and 6 bases, there was a span of 17 bases. The germline CDR1 and CDR2 sequences are MRHNA and SNTAGT. DNA of the CDR3: TGTGCCAGCGGAGGTCTAGGTAGTGGCGAGCAGTACTTC. Residues: CASGGLGSGEQYF.

The chain has TRBV6-1 and TRBJ1-5; no clear D. CDR3 length: 13 residues. The germline gives CDR1 MNHNS, CDR2 SASEGT. V was trimmed by 5 bases and J by 3 bases, leaving 8 bases between them. The CDR3 region is CASSKQNNQPQHF. CDR3 bases: TGTGCCAGCAGTAAACAGAACAATCAGCCCCAGCATTTT.

The V gene is TRBV7-3, the J gene TRBJ2-3; TRBD1 matches 9 bases. Losses at the gene ends were 6 bases for V and 7 bases for J; bases not matched to a gene: 11. CDR1 is SGHTA and CDR2 is FQGTGA in the germline V gene. CDR3 length: 15 amino acids. The CDR3 protein is CASRSTGGPYHTQYF. The CDR3 coding sequence is TGTGCCAGCAGATCTACAGGGGGCCCTTATCATACGCAGTATTTT. The full variable domain, rest sourced from reference TRBV7-3 and TRBJ2-3, is GAGVSQTPSNKVTEKGKYVELRCDPISGHTALYWYRQSLGQGPEFLIYFQGTGAADDSGLPNDRFFAVRPEGSVSTLKIQRTERGDSAVYLCASRSTGGPYHTQYFGPGTRLTVL.

This chain links TRBV27 with TRBJ2-7; 7 positions agree with TRBD1. J was trimmed by 3 bases and V by 5 bases; bases with no gene match: 10. The CDR3 runs to 15 residues. Per germline, CDR1 MNHEY and CDR2 SMNVEV (reference sequence). CDR3 protein: CASSLLTGAGYEQYF. CDR3 coding DNA: TGTGCCAGCAGTCTCCTTACAGGGGCGGGCTACGAGCAGTACTTC.

The chain is built from TRBV4-2 and TRBJ2-2, with D possibly matching TRBD2 (6 bases). The CDR3 has 14 residues. The germline V gene encodes CDR1 LGHNA and CDR2 YNFKEQ. V was shortened by 3 bases and J by 4 bases, with 9 bases between the two germline ends. CDR3 sequence: CASSQEGVTGELFF. The DNA for the CDR3 is TGTGCCAGCAGCCAGGAGGGTGTCACCGGGGAGCTGTTTTTT.

The rearrangement uses TRBV5-1 and TRBJ2-3, with 11 nucleotides matching TRBD2. CDR1 is SGHRS, CDR2 YFSETQ, per germline. V was clipped by 4 bases and J by 2 bases; unmatched bases: 9. The CDR3 contains 17 residues. The CDR3 sequence is CASSAGTSGLLTDTQYF. CDR3 coding DNA: TGCGCCAGCAGCGCTGGGACTAGCGGACTTCTCACAGATACGCAGTATTTT.

The rearrangement links TRBV5-1 to TRBJ2-3; D remains unclear. Germline V gives CDR1 SGHRS, CDR2 YFSETQ. CDR3 size: 13 residues. V gave up 5 bases and J gave up 1 base, with 8 bases separating them. CDR3: CASRTQRTDTQYF. The CDR3 DNA reads as TGCGCCAGCAGGACACAACGCACAGATACGCAGTATTTT.

The CDR3 spells CASSLVGGVNTEAFF. The CDR3 DNA is TGTGCCAGCAGCTTGGTTGGAGGGGTGAACACTGAAGCTTTCTTT. This sequence joins TRBV5-4 and TRBJ1-1, with D perhaps TRBD1 (5 bases). There are 15 residues in the CDR3. The V gene lost 0 bases and the J gene lost 0 bases, with 9 bases spanning the gap. Germline V lookup: CDR1 SGHNT, CDR2 YYREEE (reference sequence).

This chain connects TRBV4-1 to TRBJ1-4; 8 nucleotides align to TRBD1. Germline-derived CDR1 and CDR2 are MGHRA and YSYEKL. This CDR3 is 17 amino acids long. Trimming removed 0 bases from V and 5 bases from J; junction bases left unmatched: 8. The CDR3 coding sequence is TGCGCCAGCAGCCAAGATCGGGGACAGGCCAAGAATGAAAAACTGTTTTTT. This encodes CASSQDRGQAKNEKLFF.

V is TRBV5-4 and J is TRBJ2-2; 12 bases line up with TRBD1. The CDR3 totals 17 residues. Germline CDR1 reads SGHNT; CDR2 reads YYREEE (reference sequence). Germline trimming cut 0 bases from V and 7 bases from J; bases unmatched to any gene: 7. The CDR3 DNA is TGTGCCAGCAGCTTGGTCGCCGGGACAGGGGGCGTCGGGGAGCTGTTTTTT. This sequence encodes CASSLVAGTGGVGELFF.

A few counts support this clone. The J gene is TRBJ2-1, the V gene TRBV9; 10 bases fit TRBD2. This CDR3 is 19 amino acids long. Per the germline V gene, CDR1 is SGDLS and CDR2 is YYNGEE. V lost 4 bases and J lost 0; bases outside the gene matches: 13. CDR3 in amino acids: CASSPSGSGGPSSYNEQFF. CDR3 DNA: TGTGCCAGCAGCCCATCGGGTAGCGGGGGGCCAAGCTCCTACAATGAGCAGTTCTTC.

The V and J genes are TRBV4-3 and TRBJ2-1; perhaps TRBD2 as D (6 bases). V lost 3 bases, J lost 9 bases, and 24 bases lay in between. Germline CDR1 is LGHNA and CDR2 is YSLEER. The CDR3 contains 17 residues. CDR3 in DNA: TGCGCCAGCAGCCATGGGGGGTTGGGAAGCGGGCAACTTGAGCAGTTCTTC. It encodes CASSHGGLGSGQLEQFF.

The chain couples TRBV5-8 to TRBJ1-2; D is ambiguous. Germline lookup yields CDR1 SGHTS and CDR2 YDEGEE. The CDR3 spans 14 residues. Deletions cut 2 bases from V and 4 bases from J, with 12 bases between. The CDR3 DNA reads as TGTGCCAGCAGCTTACTGAGATTGTCCTATGGCTACACCTTC. Its translation: CASSLLRLSYGYTF.

The chain combines TRBV2 with TRBJ2-1, with D tentatively TRBD1 (5 bases). CDR3 length equals 14 residues. V lost 8 bases and J lost 9, with 20 bases in between. The germline V gene encodes CDR1 SNHLY and CDR2 FYNNEI. The chain's CDR3 is CASATEQGMGEQFF. The CDR3 bases are TGTGCCAGCGCGACCGAGCAGGGTATGGGTGAGCAGTTCTTC.

The chain combines TRBV4-1 with TRBJ1-3; tentative D call: TRBD1 (5 bases). V lost 4 bases and J 0 bases, leaving 22 bases between the germline ends. There are 19 residues in the CDR3. Germline CDR1 MGHRA, CDR2 YSYEKL. The CDR3 DNA reads TGCGCCAGCAGCCGGGATATGGAGGGACTCAGATACTCTGGAAACACCATATATTTT. Residues: CASSRDMEGLRYSGNTIYF.

The V gene is TRBV4-1, the J gene TRBJ1-6, with D maybe TRBD1 (5 bases). This CDR3 has 13 residues. The germline gives CDR1 MGHRA, CDR2 YSYEKL. V gave up 1 base and J gave up 8 bases, with 6 bases separating them. CDR3 loop: CASSQVGDSPLHF. DNA for the CDR3: TGCGCCAGCAGCCAAGTAGGGGATTCACCCCTCCACTTT.

The chain combines TRBV4-2 with TRBJ1-5; 7 bases fit TRBD1. CDR1 is LGHNA and CDR2 is YNFKEQ in the germline V gene. After removal of 0 bases from V and 6 bases from J, the junction contained 8 bases not matched to a gene. The length of the CDR3 is 16 residues. This CDR3 is CASSQDSGSGGQPQHF. CDR3 bases: TGTGCCAGCAGCCAAGATTCAGGTTCAGGGGGTCAGCCCCAGCATTTT.

The rearrangement uses TRBV5-1 and TRBJ1-2; D is ambiguous. The V end was cut by 0 bases, the J end by 7 bases, with 10 bases between. In germline, CDR1 is SGHRS, CDR2 YFSETQ. CDR3 length equals 13 residues. CDR3 sequence: CASSLESIGGYTF. CDR3 in DNA: TGCGCCAGCAGCTTGGAGAGCATCGGTGGCTACACCTTC.

This clone has just a few counts. V usage is TRBV2 and J usage is TRBJ2-7; TRBD2 agrees at 12 bases. The CDR3 length is 15 residues. Germline lookup yields CDR1 SNHLY and CDR2 FYNNEI. V lost 4 bases, J lost 3 bases, and 4 bases stayed unmatched. CDR3 protein: CASSGLAGGHYEQYF. In DNA form, the CDR3 reads TGTGCCAGCAGTGGTCTAGCGGGGGGGCACTACGAGCAGTACTTC.

This chain connects TRBV30 to TRBJ1-5; D unclear. The CDR3 is made up of 16 amino acids. Trimming removed 5 bases at V and 0 bases at J, with 17 bases between. The germline V gene has CDR1 GTSNPN and CDR2 SVGIG (reference sequence). In DNA, the CDR3 is TGTGCCTGGGGTTTCTCAGGAATTCGTAGCAATCAGCCCCAGCATTTT. The encoded protein is CAWGFSGIRSNQPQHF.

The V and J genes are TRBV4-2 and TRBJ2-1, with D possibly TRBD2 on 5 matching bases. The germline V gene has CDR1 LGHNA and CDR2 YNFKEQ. The CDR3 extends over 18 amino acids. V dropped 6 bases and J dropped 0 bases, with 21 bases sitting between them. The CDR3 loop is CASSGPPRAGSSYNEQFF. CDR3 nucleotide sequence: TGTGCCAGCAGTGGTCCGCCGAGGGCAGGCAGCTCCTACAATGAGCAGTTCTTC.

The chain couples TRBV10-1 to TRBJ1-1; TRBD1 is a possible D gene (5 bases). Germline V gene data show CDR1 as WNHNN and CDR2 as SYGVQD (reference sequence). This CDR3 has 14 residues. V gave up 5 bases and J gave up 6 bases, with 16 bases separating them. This CDR3 reads CASSQRVGGAEAFF. In DNA, the CDR3 is TGCGCCAGCAGTCAACGTGTTGGAGGGGCTGAAGCTTTCTTT.

This clone was picked up one time. The gene calls are TRBV19 and TRBJ2-7; 8 bases match TRBD1. Germline V gene lookup returns CDR1 LNHDA and CDR2 SQIVND (reference sequence). The V gene end was trimmed by 9 bases and the J gene end by 9 bases; junction bases not matched to a gene: 19. CDR3 size: 15 residues. For the CDR3, the DNA is TGTGCCAGCACCCCTTCCGGGACAGGAGGCTTGGGGCAGTACTTC. The encoded protein is CASTPSGTGGLGQYF.